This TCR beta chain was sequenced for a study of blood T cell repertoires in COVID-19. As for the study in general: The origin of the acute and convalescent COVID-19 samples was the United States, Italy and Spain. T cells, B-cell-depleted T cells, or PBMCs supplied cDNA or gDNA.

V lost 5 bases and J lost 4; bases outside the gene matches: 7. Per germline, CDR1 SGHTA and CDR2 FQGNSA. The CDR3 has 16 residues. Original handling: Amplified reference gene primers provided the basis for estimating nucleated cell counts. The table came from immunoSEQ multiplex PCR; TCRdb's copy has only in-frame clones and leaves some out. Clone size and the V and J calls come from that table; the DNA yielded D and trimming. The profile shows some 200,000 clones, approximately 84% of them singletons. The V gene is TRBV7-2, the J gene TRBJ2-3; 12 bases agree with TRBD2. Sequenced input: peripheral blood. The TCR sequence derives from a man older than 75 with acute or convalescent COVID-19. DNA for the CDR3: TGTGCCAGCAGCACGAGGACTAGCGGGACCTCAGATACGCAGTATTTT. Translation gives CASSTRTSGTSDTQYF.